This T cell receptor (beta chain) was obtained from a study of cytomegalovirus exposure and HLA in healthy donors. The study's findings and limits: The study put 150 to 200 TCR beta chains on its list as cytomegalovirus-associated.

Concerning this clone: Its antigen is currently unknown.

Primers included in the PCR were 60 Vbeta and 13 Jbeta primers. The repertoire was sequenced with immunoSEQ multiplex PCR; TCRdb's copy has only in-frame clones and lacks some. The sample lists 250,000 or so clones; around nine tenths were seen once. The CDR3 contains 13 residues. Looked up from germline, CDR1 is MNHNS and CDR2 is SASEGT. V was shortened by 5 bases and J by 7 bases, with 13 bases between the two germline ends. J is TRBJ2-3 and V is TRBV6-1; perhaps TRBD1 as D (6 bases). This sequence was found in a girl aged 2 to 9 in good health and CMV-seronegative. Sequenced material: PBMCs. The CDR3 nucleotides read TGTGCCAGCAGTCTACAGGGATATAATACGCAGTATTTT. As protein: CASSLQGYNTQYF.